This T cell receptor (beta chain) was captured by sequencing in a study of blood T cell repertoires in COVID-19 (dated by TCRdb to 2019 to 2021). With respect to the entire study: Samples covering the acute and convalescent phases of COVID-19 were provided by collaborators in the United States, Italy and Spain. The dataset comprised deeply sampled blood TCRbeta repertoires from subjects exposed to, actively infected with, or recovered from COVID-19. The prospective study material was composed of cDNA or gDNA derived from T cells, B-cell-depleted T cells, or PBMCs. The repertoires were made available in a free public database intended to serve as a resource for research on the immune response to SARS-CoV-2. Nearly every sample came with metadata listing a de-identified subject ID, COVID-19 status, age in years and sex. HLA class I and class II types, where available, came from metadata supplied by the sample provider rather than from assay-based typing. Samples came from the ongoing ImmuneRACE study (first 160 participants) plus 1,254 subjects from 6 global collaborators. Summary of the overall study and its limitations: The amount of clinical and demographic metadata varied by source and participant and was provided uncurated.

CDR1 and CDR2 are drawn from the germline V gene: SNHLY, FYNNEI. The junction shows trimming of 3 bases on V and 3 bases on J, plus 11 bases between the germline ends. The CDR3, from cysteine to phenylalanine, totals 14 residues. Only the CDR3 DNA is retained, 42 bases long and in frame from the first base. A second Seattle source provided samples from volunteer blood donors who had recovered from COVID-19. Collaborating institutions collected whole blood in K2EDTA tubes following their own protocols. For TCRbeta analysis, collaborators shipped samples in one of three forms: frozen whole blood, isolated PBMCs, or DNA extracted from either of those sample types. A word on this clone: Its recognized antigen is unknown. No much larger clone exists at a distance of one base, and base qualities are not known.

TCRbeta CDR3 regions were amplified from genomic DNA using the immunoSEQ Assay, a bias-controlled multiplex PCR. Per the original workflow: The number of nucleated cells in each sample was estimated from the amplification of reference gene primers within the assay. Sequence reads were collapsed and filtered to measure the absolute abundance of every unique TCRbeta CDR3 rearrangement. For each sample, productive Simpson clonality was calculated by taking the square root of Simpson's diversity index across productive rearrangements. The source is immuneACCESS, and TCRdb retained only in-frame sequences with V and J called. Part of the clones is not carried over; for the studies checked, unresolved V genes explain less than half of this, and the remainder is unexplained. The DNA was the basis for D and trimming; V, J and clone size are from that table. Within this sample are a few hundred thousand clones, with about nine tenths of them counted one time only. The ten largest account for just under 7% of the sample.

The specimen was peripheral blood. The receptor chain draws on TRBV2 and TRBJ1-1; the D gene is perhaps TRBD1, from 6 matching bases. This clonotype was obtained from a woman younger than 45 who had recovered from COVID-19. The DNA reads TGTGCCAGCAGTGATCAGGGGATGGACACTGAAGCTTTCTTT. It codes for CASSDQGMDTEAFF. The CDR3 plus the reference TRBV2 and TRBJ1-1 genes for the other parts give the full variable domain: EPEVTQTPSHQVTQMGQEVILRCVPISNHLYFYWYRQILGQKVEFLVSFYNNEISEKSEIFDDQFSVERPDGSNFTLKIRSTKLEDSAMYFCASSDQGMDTEAFFGQGTRLTVV.